This passage covers 21 T cell receptor beta chains from one sample sequenced in a study of cytomegalovirus exposure and HLA in healthy donors. With 60 Vbeta and 13 Jbeta primers, the PCR was carried out. Assay: immunoSEQ multiplex PCR; the TCRdb copy retains only in-frame clones and omits some. This table lists 25,000 to 40,000 clones. Sample: PBMCs. These receptors were collected from a man in his forties in good health and CMV-seronegative.

The chain employs TRBV7-8 and TRBJ1-3; possible D gene TRBD1, 6 bases. Trimming stripped 4 bases from V and 5 bases from J, with 6 bases between. Germline V gene sequence: CDR1 SGHVS, CDR2 FQNEAQ. The CDR3 is 12 amino acids. Here the CDR3 reads CASSWDRNTIYF. The CDR3 DNA reads as TGTGCCAGCAGCTGGGACAGAAACACCATATATTTT.

The chain couples TRBV9 to TRBJ1-3, with D possibly TRBD1 on 5 matching bases. The V and J ends lost 3 bases and 0 bases respectively, with 16 bases between them. The CDR3 consists of 17 residues. Germline loops: CDR1 SGDLS, CDR2 YYNGEE. CDR3 loop: CASSGKGTSSSGNTIYF. The CDR3 DNA sequence: TGTGCCAGCAGCGGAAAAGGGACTTCAAGCTCTGGAAACACCATATATTTT. The full variable domain, completed using reference TRBV9 and TRBJ1-3, is DSGVTQTPKHLITATGQRVTLRCSPRSGDLSVYWYQQSLDQGLQFLIQYYNGEERAKGNILERFSAQQFPDLHSELNLSSLELGDSALYFCASSGKGTSSSGNTIYFGEGSWLTVV.

The CDR3 DNA follows: TGTGCCAGCAGCTCACCGACAGGAGGCTCCTACGAGCAGTACTTC. Amino acids: CASSSPTGGSYEQYF. The chain joins TRBV11-3 to TRBJ2-7, with D possibly being TRBD1 (6 bases). CDR3 length: 15 amino acids. V was cut by 4 bases and J by 0 bases, with 13 bases left in between. Germline assignment: CDR1 SGHNT and CDR2 YENEEA.

The chain couples TRBV7-2 to TRBJ2-3; 7 nucleotides match TRBD2. This CDR3 comprises 15 residues. V dropped 1 base and J dropped 0; count of bases not matched to a gene: 1. The V gene's germline CDR1 is SGHTA and CDR2 FQGNSA. As DNA, the CDR3 is TGTGCCAGCAGCTTAGTTAGCGGGAGCACAGATACGCAGTATTTT. This gives the protein CASSLVSGSTDTQYF.

The chain couples TRBV18 to TRBJ2-2; D unclear. The V end lost 1 base, the J end lost 0 bases, and 6 bases lay between the germline ends. Germline lookup yields CDR1 KGHSH and CDR2 LQKENI. The CDR3 totals 15 residues. The CDR3 DNA reads TGTGCCAGCTCACCACTAGCCTCGAACACCGGGGAGCTGTTTTTT. Translation: CASSPLASNTGELFF.

CDR3 protein: CASRVPGGETEAFF. CDR3 DNA sequence: TGCGCCAGCAGAGTACCCGGGGGGGAAACTGAAGCTTTCTTT. The chain carries TRBV10-1 and TRBJ1-1, with D possibly being TRBD1 (5 bases). The CDR3 runs to 14 residues. Germline V gene data show CDR1 as WNHNN and CDR2 as SYGVQD (reference sequence). Deletions cut 6 bases from V and 5 bases from J, with 16 bases between.

CDR3 loop: CASSLLAGGYEQYF. The CDR3, as DNA: TGTGCCAGTAGTCTTCTAGCGGGAGGTTACGAGCAGTACTTC. The chain recombines TRBV19 with TRBJ2-7; 11 bases map to TRBD2. CDR1 is LNHDA, CDR2 SQIVND, per germline (reference sequence). Losses at the gene ends were 5 bases for V and 4 bases for J; bases not matched to a gene: 4. The CDR3 is 14 amino acids.

The chain joins TRBV9 to TRBJ2-1, with 9 bases fitting TRBD2. J gave up 2 bases and V 1 base, and 7 bases lay outside the gene matches. The CDR3 loop spans 17 amino acids. Looked up from germline, CDR1 is SGDLS and CDR2 is YYNGEE. The CDR3 region is CASSVYSGSQPYNEQFF. DNA of the CDR3: TGTGCCAGCAGCGTATATAGCGGGAGCCAGCCCTACAATGAGCAGTTCTTC.

This chain links TRBV6-5 with TRBJ2-1; TRBD1 is a possible D gene (6 bases). The CDR3 covers 14 residues. V lost 7 bases and J 4 bases, leaving 14 bases between the germline ends. The germline V gene encodes CDR1 MNHEY and CDR2 SVGAGI. In nucleotides, the CDR3 is TGTGCCAGCACCAACAGGGATGGATACAATGAGCAGTTCTTC. Its translation is CASTNRDGYNEQFF.

This chain joins TRBV29-1 and TRBJ2-2; D is unclear. Per the germline V gene, CDR1 is SQVTM and CDR2 is ANQGSEA. V lost 6 bases to trimming and J lost 0 bases, with 14 bases between them. The CDR3 sequence is 15 residues long. The CDR3 DNA reads TGCAGCGTGTCGACAAGTCGGACGAACACCGGGGAGCTGTTTTTT. This sequence encodes CSVSTSRTNTGELFF.

The CDR3 nucleotides read TGCGCCAGCAGCCAAGAGGTGGGCTTTAACACCGGGGAGCTGTTTTTT. Translated: CASSQEVGFNTGELFF. The chain has TRBV4-3 and TRBJ2-2; the D is unclear. Per germline, CDR1 LGHNA and CDR2 YSLEER. The CDR3 spans 16 residues. The V gene lost 0 bases and the J gene lost 2 bases, with 10 bases spanning the gap.

The chain uses TRBV18 and TRBJ2-6; D perhaps matches TRBD2 (6 bases). The V and J ends lost 3 bases and 4 bases respectively, with 16 bases between them. The CDR3 spans 17 residues. Germline V gene data show CDR1 as KGHSH and CDR2 as LQKENI. CDR3 nucleotide sequence: TGTGCCAGCTCACCCTTACCCACTGCGGGAGGGGCCAACGTCCTGACTTTC. Protein: CASSPLPTAGGANVLTF.

The gene calls are TRBV6-5 and TRBJ1-1; no firm D call. Germline V lookup: CDR1 MNHEY, CDR2 SVGAGI. Trimming shortened V by 0 bases and J by 11 bases, and 16 bases separated the two germline ends. CDR3 length: 14 residues. CDR3 nucleotide sequence: TGTGCCAGCAGTTACTCGAGGAGGGTGATATACGCTTTCTTT. Translation gives CASSYSRRVIYAFF.

The rearrangement joins TRBV7-8 to TRBJ2-2; D perhaps matches TRBD2 (5 bases). Germline V CDR1 and CDR2: SGHVS, FQNEAQ. The V gene lost 7 bases and the J gene lost 2 bases, with 14 bases spanning the gap. The CDR3 sequence is 15 residues long. CDR3 DNA: TGTGCCAGCACCCCGCGGAGGACCAACACCGGGGAGCTGTTTTTT. This translates into CASTPRRTNTGELFF. Based on the CDR3 plus reference TRBV7-8 and TRBJ2-2, the full variable domain is GAGVSQSPRYKVAKRGQDVALRCDPISGHVSLFWYQQALGQGPEFLTYFQNEAQLDKSGLPSDRFFAERPEGSVSTLKIQRTQQEDSAVYLCASTPRRTNTGELFFGEGSRLTVL.

The rearrangement uses TRBV5-1 and TRBJ2-1, with D possibly TRBD1 on 6 matching bases. With 7 bases removed from V and 6 bases from J, the gap between germline ends came to 11 bases. This CDR3 is built from 12 residues. From germline, CDR1 is SGHRS and CDR2 YFSETQ. The CDR3 region has the DNA TGCGCCAGCGGGGGCGACCGCAATGAGCAGTTCTTC. It yields the protein CASGGDRNEQFF.

V and J are TRBV2 and TRBJ2-7, with D possibly being TRBD2 (6 bases). Germline CDR1 and CDR2: SNHLY and FYNNEI. This CDR3 comprises 15 residues. Deletions cut 7 bases from V and 3 bases from J, with 19 bases between. The DNA of the CDR3 is TGTGCCAGCACCCTCAAAGGAGGGGACCTCTACGAGCAGTACTTC. Encoded protein: CASTLKGGDLYEQYF.

The rearrangement uses TRBV11-2 and TRBJ2-7, with no clear D. Germline V gene data show CDR1 as SGHAT and CDR2 as FQNNGV. Trimming took off 5 bases at V and 6 bases at J, with 17 bases between the two ends. The CDR3 runs to 14 residues. CDR3 DNA: TGTGCCAGCAGCCCCCCGAGATCCTCGAGCGAGCAGTACTTC. Translating it yields CASSPPRSSSEQYF.

CDR3 DNA sequence: TGTGCCAGCAGCTTAGCCCAAACAGGGTATGGCTACACCTTC. Its translation: CASSLAQTGYGYTF. This chain joins TRBV7-9 and TRBJ1-2; tentative D call: TRBD1 (6 bases). From germline, CDR1 is SEHNR and CDR2 FQNEAQ (reference sequence). The CDR3 is made up of 14 amino acids. The V gene lost 0 bases and the J gene lost 5 bases, with 10 bases spanning the gap.

The rearrangement links TRBV7-9 to TRBJ2-7; 9 bases fit TRBD2. Germline CDR1 and CDR2: SEHNR and FQNEAQ (reference sequence). This CDR3 is built from 14 residues. J lost 6 bases, V lost 3 bases, and 6 bases had no gene match. CDR3 residues: CASSLDSGRREQYF. The CDR3 region has the DNA TGTGCCAGCAGCTTGGATAGCGGGAGACGCGAGCAGTACTTC.

The chain couples TRBV9 to TRBJ2-7, with 7 bases aligning to TRBD2. The trim removed 0 bases at V and 2 bases at J, leaving 2 bases unmatched. Per germline, CDR1 SGDLS and CDR2 YYNGEE. The CDR3 contains 14 residues. The CDR3 DNA is TGTGCCAGCAGCGTAGCGGGAGGACCCTACGAGCAGTACTTC. It translates to CASSVAGGPYEQYF. Combining the CDR3 with reference TRBV9 and TRBJ2-7 gives the whole variable domain DSGVTQTPKHLITATGQRVTLRCSPRSGDLSVYWYQQSLDQGLQFLIQYYNGEERAKGNILERFSAQQFPDLHSELNLSSLELGDSALYFCASSVAGGPYEQYFGPGTRLTVT.

The rearrangement joins TRBV20-1 to TRBJ1-1; D gene unclear. The CDR3 totals 11 residues. Trimming took off 8 bases at V and 0 bases at J, with 7 bases between the two ends. Germline V gives CDR1 DFQATT, CDR2 SNEGSKA (reference sequence). The CDR3 DNA follows: TGCAGTTCGGTCATGAACACTGAAGCTTTCTTT. Residues: CSSVMNTEAFF.